The 25 T cell receptor beta chains listed next were all sequenced from one sample in a study of blood T cell repertoires in COVID-19. The method was immunoSEQ multiplex PCR; TCRdb's version includes in-frame clones alone and lacks a portion of them. The data hold more than 200,000 clones, with around 87% observed a single time. Sample: peripheral blood. These TCRs come from a woman aged 45 to 65 with COVID-19, enrolled during active disease.

The gene calls are TRBV10-3 and TRBJ1-2, with TRBD1 matching over 12 bases. The CDR3 length is 17 residues. Germline values: CDR1 ENHRY, CDR2 SYGVKD. The V and J ends lost 1 base and 8 bases, in that order; junction bases with no gene match: 11. The CDR3 sequence: CAISEFSKGQGAQGYTF. The CDR3 nucleotides are TGTGCCATCAGTGAGTTCAGTAAGGGACAGGGGGCACAAGGCTACACCTTC.

The chain recombines TRBV16 with TRBJ2-3, with 9 bases matching TRBD1. The ends lost 4 bases at V and 0 bases at J; junction bases unmatched: 2. CDR1 is KGHSY, CDR2 FQNENV, per germline. The length of the CDR3 is 15 residues. The CDR3 loop is CASSLGTGSTDTQYF. The DNA for the CDR3 is TGTGCCAGCAGCCTTGGGACAGGGAGCACAGATACGCAGTATTTT. The complete variable domain, with remaining parts taken from reference TRBV16 and TRBJ2-3, reads GEEVAQTPKHLVRGEGQKAKLYCAPIKGHSYVFWYQQVLKNEFKFLISFQNENVFDETGMPKERFSAKCLPNSPCSLEIQATKLEDSAVYFCASSLGTGSTDTQYFGPGTRLTVL.

J is TRBJ1-5 and V is TRBV5-5; TRBD1 is a possible D gene (6 bases). Germline-derived CDR1 and CDR2 are SGHKS and YYEKEE (reference sequence). V lost 0 bases and J 6 bases, leaving 7 bases between the germline ends. There are 13 residues in the CDR3. CDR3 amino acids: CASSLEGGQPQHF. Written as DNA, the CDR3 is TGTGCCAGCAGCTTGGAAGGGGGTCAGCCCCAGCATTTT.

This clone was recorded once. The chain combines TRBV10-3 with TRBJ2-2; TRBD2 matches at 13 bases. Germline trimming cut 4 bases from V and 2 bases from J; bases unmatched to any gene: 4. This CDR3 is built from 17 residues. Germline V gene data show CDR1 as ENHRY and CDR2 as SYGVKD. CDR3 in amino acids: CAISGLAGGYNTGELFF. DNA for the CDR3: TGTGCCATCAGTGGACTAGCGGGGGGCTATAACACCGGGGAGCTGTTTTTT.

V usage is TRBV7-2 and J usage is TRBJ1-6, with unresolved D. This CDR3 is built from 15 residues. Between the trimmed V and J ends, which lost 5 bases and 7 bases, there was a span of 15 bases. Germline assignment: CDR1 SGHTA and CDR2 FQGNSA. The CDR3 bases are TGTGCCAGCAGCCCCCGAGGAGGGTGGAATTCACCCCTCCACTTT. Translating it yields CASSPRGGWNSPLHF.

This clone was recorded once. The chain has TRBV6-2 or TRBV6-3 and TRBJ2-7; the D gene is possibly TRBD2 (6 bases). CDR1 and CDR2 (germline): MNHEY, SVGEGT. The CDR3 covers 12 residues. The ends were cut back, 1 base at V and 5 bases at J, with 6 bases in the middle. The DNA for the CDR3 is TGTGCCAGCAGTTACTGGGGGGACGAGCAGTACTTC. This translates into CASSYWGDEQYF.

The CDR3, as DNA: TGTGCCAGCAGCTTAAAGGGGGCGGAGACCCAGTACTTC. This encodes CASSLKGAETQYF. This sequence joins TRBV11-2 and TRBJ2-5; 7 bases map to TRBD1. Germline V CDR1 and CDR2: SGHAT, FQNNGV. The junction had 2 bases not matched to a gene; V was cut back by 2 bases and J by 5 bases. This CDR3 comprises 13 residues. The full variable domain, completed using reference TRBV11-2 and TRBJ2-5, is EAGVAQSPRYKIIEKRQSVAFWCNPISGHATLYWYQQILGQGPKLLIQFQNNGVVDDSQLPKDRFSAERLKGVDSTLKIQPAKLEDSAVYLCASSLKGAETQYFGPGTRLLVL.

The chain is built from TRBV2 and TRBJ1-2; possibly TRBD1 for D (6 bases). CDR3 length equals 16 residues. Trimming pared 2 bases from V and 2 bases from J, leaving 15 bases between. Per germline, CDR1 SNHLY and CDR2 FYNNEI. The CDR3, as DNA: TGTGCCAGCAGTGAATTTCCAATGACAGGAAACTATGGCTACACCTTC. Translated: CASSEFPMTGNYGYTF.

V usage is TRBV6-6 and J usage is TRBJ1-2; D is perhaps TRBD1 (5 bases). The length of the CDR3 is 13 residues. Trimming removed 2 bases from V and 6 bases from J, with 10 bases in between. Germline CDR1 MNHNY, CDR2 SVGAGI (reference sequence). The CDR3 sequence: CASSYGASNGYTF. The CDR3 DNA follows: TGTGCCAGCAGTTACGGGGCAAGTAATGGCTACACCTTC.

This rearrangement joins TRBV7-2 to TRBJ2-3; TRBD2 matches 8 bases. This CDR3 has 15 residues. The junction had 2 bases not matched to a gene; V was cut back by 3 bases and J by 0 bases. Germline V lookup: CDR1 SGHTA, CDR2 FQGNSA. This CDR3 is CASSFIAGSTDTQYF. The CDR3 coding sequence is TGTGCCAGCAGCTTCATAGCGGGGAGCACAGATACGCAGTATTTT. Full variable domain (remainder filled in from reference TRBV7-2 and TRBJ2-3): GAGVSQSPSNKVTEKGKDVELRCDPISGHTALYWYRQSLGQGLEFLIYFQGNSAPDKSGLPSDRFSAERTGGSVSTLTIQRTQQEDSAVYLCASSFIAGSTDTQYFGPGTRLTVL.

This chain links TRBV12-1 with TRBJ1-3; the table calls TRBD1, which could not be checked here. TRBV12-1 has pseudogene status. The CDR3 has 21 amino acids. CDR3 residues: CASSSDDSQGAECPRGNTIYF. The CDR3 coding sequence is TGTGCCAGCAGCTCTGACGACTCACAGGGGGCGGAGTGCCCTAGGGGAAACACCATATATTTT.

The V and J genes are TRBV28 and TRBJ2-1, with D possibly being TRBD2 (5 bases). CDR1 and CDR2 from the germline V gene are MDHEN and SYDVKM. Deletions cut 6 bases from V and 6 bases from J, with 15 bases between. This CDR3 spans 14 amino acids. Here the CDR3 DNA reads TGTGCCAGCAGCCCCCCCGCGGGCCCCAATGAGCAGTTCTTC. It codes for CASSPPAGPNEQFF.

The genes are TRBV4-1 and TRBJ1-3, with TRBD1 as a possible D gene (6 bases). The CDR3 is made up of 16 amino acids. CDR1 and CDR2 from the germline V gene are MGHRA and YSYEKL. The ends were cut back, 3 bases at V and 0 bases at J, with 12 bases in the middle. The CDR3 DNA reads TGCGCCAGCAGCCACGCCGGACAGAGCTCTGGAAACACCATATATTTT. Translating it yields CASSHAGQSSGNTIYF.

The V gene is TRBV18, the J gene TRBJ2-7; perhaps TRBD2 as D (5 bases). CDR1 is KGHSH and CDR2 is LQKENI in the germline V gene. V was trimmed by 4 bases and J by 0 bases, leaving 7 bases between them. The CDR3 has 13 amino acids. The CDR3 here is CASSRGSSYEQYF. The DNA of the CDR3 is TGTGCCAGCTCACGTGGGAGCTCCTACGAGCAGTACTTC.

The rearrangement uses TRBV2 and TRBJ2-3; TRBD1 might be the D (5 bases). Germline CDR1 and CDR2: SNHLY and FYNNEI. Trimming shortened V by 7 bases and J by 4 bases, and 15 bases separated the two germline ends. CDR3 length equals 14 residues. The CDR3 DNA is TGTGCCAGCACAGTATTTAAGGGGCCAGATACGCAGTATTTT. Protein: CASTVFKGPDTQYF.

In the case of this clone: Other DNA variants within this sample encode the same CDR3. CDR3: CASSSTSGGRDTQYF. CDR3 DNA: TGCGCCAGCAGCAGTACTAGCGGGGGGCGAGATACGCAGTATTTT. This chain uses TRBV5-1 with TRBJ2-3; TRBD2 matches at 12 bases. The CDR3 contains 15 residues. V dropped 4 bases and J dropped 5; count of bases not matched to a gene: 5. Per germline, CDR1 SGHRS and CDR2 YFSETQ.

The CDR3 here is CASKASVGDTQYF. DNA for the CDR3: TGCGCCAGCAAGGCTAGCGTGGGCGATACGCAGTATTTT. This chain uses TRBV5-1 with TRBJ2-3; TRBD2 might be the D (6 bases). Germline V gene sequence: CDR1 SGHRS, CDR2 YFSETQ. Trimming shortened V by 6 bases and J by 6 bases, and 14 bases separated the two germline ends. This CDR3 has 13 residues.

This sequence joins TRBV21-1 and TRBJ1-2; the table's TRBD1 call for D was not verified on the DNA. TRBV21-1 is a known pseudogene. This CDR3 has 14 residues. CDR3 bases: TGTGCCAGCAGCAAAGAAAAGACAGGCTATGGCTACACCTTC. Its protein is CASSKEKTGYGYTF.

The chain carries TRBV5-6 and TRBJ2-1; no clear D gene. With 2 bases removed from V and 9 bases from J, the gap between germline ends came to 12 bases. This CDR3 comprises 13 residues. Germline CDR1 is SGHDT and CDR2 is YYEEEE. The chain's CDR3 is CASSLSTPGEQFF. CDR3 nucleotides: TGTGCCAGCAGCTTATCCACTCCGGGTGAGCAGTTCTTC. The full variable domain, its missing parts supplied by reference TRBV5-6 and TRBJ2-1, is DAGVTQSPTHLIKTRGQQVTLRCSPKSGHDTVSWYQQALGQGPQFIFQYYEEEERQRGNFPDRFSGHQFPNYSSELNVNALLLGDSALYLCASSLSTPGEQFFGPGTRLTVL.

Only one count was recorded for this clone. CDR3 DNA sequence: TGTGCCAGCAGCCCCCGGTTCGAGCGGGATACGCAGTATTTT. Translating gives CASSPRFERDTQYF. The chain carries TRBV11-3 and TRBJ2-3, with D perhaps matching TRBD2 (5 bases). The germline V gene has CDR1 SGHNT and CDR2 YENEEA. The CDR3 totals 14 residues. Trimming took off 5 bases at V and 6 bases at J, with 15 bases between the two ends.

The chain has TRBV11-2 and TRBJ2-3; no clear D. Germline CDR1 is SGHAT and CDR2 is FQNNGV. V lost 1 base and J 1 base, leaving 9 bases between the germline ends. The CDR3 has 15 residues. In DNA form, the CDR3 reads TGTGCCAGCAGCTTAGTACGAGTCGGCACAGATACGCAGTATTTT. Translated: CASSLVRVGTDTQYF. Supplemented by reference TRBV11-2 and TRBJ2-3, the full variable domain reads EAGVAQSPRYKIIEKRQSVAFWCNPISGHATLYWYQQILGQGPKLLIQFQNNGVVDDSQLPKDRFSAERLKGVDSTLKIQPAKLEDSAVYLCASSLVRVGTDTQYFGPGTRLTVL.

The chain couples TRBV24-1 to TRBJ2-2, with 10 nucleotides matching TRBD1. The V and J ends lost 3 bases and 4 bases, in that order; junction bases with no gene match: 4. The germline V gene has CDR1 KGHDR and CDR2 SFDVKD. CDR3 length equals 16 residues. Written as DNA, the CDR3 is TGTGCCACCAGTGATGACAGGGGGCAAATCACCGGGGAGCTGTTTTTT. It yields the protein CATSDDRGQITGELFF.

V is TRBV7-6 and J is TRBJ2-2, with a possible D match to TRBD1 (5 bases). CDR3 size: 15 residues. Germline CDR1 reads SGHVS; CDR2 reads FNYEAQ. V was trimmed by 0 bases and J by 4 bases, leaving 9 bases between them. The CDR3 sequence is CASSLAVGPTGELFF. CDR3 in DNA: TGTGCCAGCAGCTTAGCGGTGGGGCCCACCGGGGAGCTGTTTTTT. Combining the CDR3 with reference TRBV7-6 and TRBJ2-2 gives the whole variable domain GAGVSQSPRYKVTKRGQDVALRCDPISGHVSLYWYRQALGQGPEFLTYFNYEAQQDKSGLPNDRFSAERPEGSISTLTIQRTEQRDSAMYRCASSLAVGPTGELFFGEGSRLTVL.

J is TRBJ1-1 and V is TRBV19; the D is unclear. CDR1 is LNHDA and CDR2 is SQIVND in the germline V gene (reference sequence). V gave up 3 bases and J gave up 1 base, with 6 bases separating them. The CDR3 contains 13 residues. The CDR3 loop reads CASSISWNTEAFF. The CDR3 DNA reads as TGTGCCAGTAGTATTTCGTGGAACACTGAAGCTTTCTTT.

This chain joins TRBV24-1 and TRBJ2-2; 9 bases match TRBD2. The V segment lost 4 bases and the J segment 3 bases; nucleotides outside the gene matches: 8. The germline V gene encodes CDR1 KGHDR and CDR2 SFDVKD. CDR3 length equals 17 residues. CDR3 protein: CATSDFSGGGYTGELFF. CDR3 DNA sequence: TGTGCCACCAGTGACTTTAGCGGGGGCGGGTACACCGGGGAGCTGTTTTTT.